This T cell receptor beta chain was sequenced during a study of resident and recirculating memory T cells in vitiligo. Whole-study context: Shave-biopsy epidermis from lesional and nonlesional skin was sequenced alongside PBMCs.

Sequencing was performed with immunoSEQ multiplex PCR; in TCRdb, only in-frame clones are kept and a portion is missing. The repertoire consists of 70,000 to 75,000 clones, with approximately 89% occurring once and the leading ten covering just under 5%. This clone was seen a single time. This CDR3 has 14 residues. CDR1 GTSNPN and CDR2 SVGIG come from the germline V gene (reference sequence). V was cut by 1 base and J by 0 bases, with 9 bases left in between. No change in lesions over the prior 6 months defined stable disease. The rearrangement links TRBV30 to TRBJ1-2; D unclear. The sequencing input was blood. The receptor was isolated from a male donor with vitiligo. CDR3 residues: CAWSGLATNYGYTF. As DNA, the CDR3 is TGTGCCTGGAGTGGCCTAGCCACTAACTATGGCTACACCTTC.